A selection of T cell receptor beta chains follows, all from one sample in a study of T cells in tuberculosis. Sequencing used immunoSEQ multiplex PCR; TCRdb keeps in-frame clones, though not all of them. The repertoire holds about 35,000 clones, with more than 85% as singletons. The source material was PBMCs. The receptors were gathered from a donor aged 10-30 years with latent tuberculosis or without tuberculosis infection. Both conserved end residues are part of each CDR3. A D gene is named only where the DNA matches it firmly. Size is stated for part of the rows, as once, few or many counts, or as a class when the clone is expanded.

cdr3_aa: CASSPTQGWSNYGYTF
cdr3_nt: TGTGCCAGCTCACCAACGCAGGGATGGAGTAACTATGGCTACACCTTC
d_call: .
j_call: TRBJ1-2
clone_size: .
v_call: TRBV18

cdr3_aa: CASSAPGGTGEKLFF
cdr3_nt: TGTGCCAGCAGTGCTCCAGGGGGTACGGGGGAAAAACTGTTTTTT
d_call: TRBD1
j_call: TRBJ1-4
clone_size: .
v_call: TRBV2

cdr3_aa: CASSWVQGVSTEAFF
cdr3_nt: TGTGCCAGCAGTTGGGTGCAGGGGGTAAGCACTGAAGCTTTCTTT
d_call: TRBD1
j_call: TRBJ1-1
clone_size: .
v_call: TRBV27

cdr3_aa: CASSLFPLNYGYTF
cdr3_nt: TGTGCCAGCAGTTTGTTCCCCCTTAACTATGGCTACACCTTC
d_call: .
j_call: TRBJ1-2
clone_size: .
v_call: TRBV27

cdr3_aa: CASSEQGGPYLYGYTF
cdr3_nt: TGTGCCAGCAGTGAACAAGGGGGTCCCTACCTCTATGGCTACACCTTC
d_call: .
j_call: TRBJ1-2
clone_size: .
v_call: TRBV6-1

cdr3_aa: CAFLSTGWNEQYF
cdr3_nt: TGTGCCTTCCTCTCGACAGGGTGGAACGAGCAGTACTTC
d_call: TRBD1
j_call: TRBJ2-7
clone_size: .
v_call: TRBV30

cdr3_aa: CASSLYGTENSPLHF
cdr3_nt: TGTGCCAGCAGCTTGTATGGGACAGAAAATTCACCCCTCCACTTT
d_call: TRBD1
j_call: TRBJ1-6
clone_size: once
v_call: TRBV7-3

cdr3_aa: CASSLEEGQRNGYTF
cdr3_nt: TGTGCCAGCAGCTTAGAAGAGGGACAGCGGAATGGCTACACCTTC
d_call: TRBD1
j_call: TRBJ1-2
clone_size: .
v_call: TRBV7-9

cdr3_aa: CAWEDVGAEAFF
cdr3_nt: TGTGCCTGGGAAGACGTAGGAGCTGAAGCTTTCTTT
d_call: .
j_call: TRBJ1-1
clone_size: .
v_call: TRBV30

cdr3_aa: CASSRRGQGGTEAFF
cdr3_nt: TGTGCCAGTAGTAGAAGGGGACAGGGGGGCACTGAAGCTTTCTTT
d_call: TRBD1
j_call: TRBJ1-1
clone_size: once
v_call: TRBV19

cdr3_aa: CASNDRGNQPQHF
cdr3_nt: TGTGCCAGTAACGACAGAGGCAATCAGCCCCAGCATTTT
d_call: .
j_call: TRBJ1-5
clone_size: .
v_call: TRBV19

cdr3_aa: CASSEGLADYNEQFF
cdr3_nt: TGTGCCAGCAGTGAAGGACTAGCGGACTACAATGAGCAGTTCTTC
d_call: TRBD2
j_call: TRBJ2-1
clone_size: once
v_call: TRBV25-1

cdr3_aa: CASSHVPEGGYTF
cdr3_nt: TGTGCCAGCAGTCACGTGCCCGAGGGTGGCTACACCTTC
d_call: .
j_call: TRBJ1-2
clone_size: .
v_call: TRBV7-2

cdr3_aa: CASHGGWGTEAFF
cdr3_nt: TGTGCCAGTCACGGGGGGTGGGGCACTGAAGCTTTCTTT
d_call: .
j_call: TRBJ1-1
clone_size: .
v_call: TRBV19

cdr3_aa: CASSLTSGNYEQYF
cdr3_nt: TGTGCCAGCAGCTTAACTAGCGGGAACTACGAGCAGTACTTC
d_call: TRBD2
j_call: TRBJ2-7
clone_size: few
v_call: TRBV7-2

cdr3_aa: CASSESIGAGSPLHF
cdr3_nt: TGTGCCAGCAGCGAGTCTATAGGAGCTGGTTCACCCCTCCACTTT
d_call: .
j_call: TRBJ1-6
clone_size: few
v_call: TRBV6-1

cdr3_aa: CASSIRQKSDTIYF
cdr3_nt: TGTGCCAGTAGTATCCGACAGAAGAGTGACACCATATATTTT
d_call: .
j_call: TRBJ1-3
clone_size: .
v_call: TRBV19

cdr3_aa: CASRFGGGGEKLFF
cdr3_nt: TGTGCCAGCCGTTTCGGCGGTGGTGGTGAAAAACTGTTTTTT
d_call: .
j_call: TRBJ1-4
clone_size: .
v_call: TRBV6-6

cdr3_aa: CASRPGVFGTDTQYF
cdr3_nt: TGTGCCAGCAGACCAGGGGTTTTTGGCACAGATACGCAGTATTTT
d_call: .
j_call: TRBJ2-3
clone_size: .
v_call: TRBV2

cdr3_aa: CASSLVLGVSLSGANVLTF
cdr3_nt: TGTGCCAGCAGCTTGGTTCTCGGAGTATCTCTCTCTGGGGCCAACGTCCTGACTTTC
d_call: .
j_call: TRBJ2-6
clone_size: .
v_call: TRBV5-8

cdr3_aa: CASSLTLTGASYEQYF
cdr3_nt: TGTGCCAGCAGTCTTACCTTAACAGGGGCCTCCTACGAGCAGTACTTC
d_call: TRBD1
j_call: TRBJ2-7
clone_size: .
v_call: TRBV2

cdr3_aa: CASSLYGEQYF
cdr3_nt: TGTGCCAGCAGCTTATACGGCGAGCAGTACTTC
d_call: .
j_call: TRBJ2-7
clone_size: .
v_call: TRBV7-8

cdr3_aa: CATSRGGYSNQPQHF
cdr3_nt: TGTGCCACCAGCAGAGGAGGGTATAGCAATCAGCCCCAGCATTTT
d_call: .
j_call: TRBJ1-5
clone_size: .
v_call: TRBV15

cdr3_aa: CASSVEEGRQQFF
cdr3_nt: TGTGCCAGCAGTGTGGAGGAAGGGAGGCAGCAGTTCTTC
d_call: .
j_call: TRBJ2-1
clone_size: .
v_call: TRBV6-4

cdr3_aa: CASSPGQGRKNIQYF
cdr3_nt: TGTGCCAGCAGCCCCGGACAGGGTCGCAAAAACATTCAGTACTTC
d_call: TRBD1
j_call: TRBJ2-4
clone_size: once
v_call: TRBV7-8

cdr3_aa: CASSQGNENQPQHF
cdr3_nt: TGTGCCAGCAGCCAAGGTAACGAGAATCAGCCCCAGCATTTT
d_call: .
j_call: TRBJ1-5
clone_size: .
v_call: TRBV4-2

cdr3_aa: CASTADRAGANVLTF
cdr3_nt: TGTGCCAGCACAGCGGACAGGGCGGGGGCCAACGTCCTGACTTTC
d_call: TRBD1
j_call: TRBJ2-6
clone_size: .
v_call: TRBV6-5

cdr3_aa: CASTLLRRDTEAFF
cdr3_nt: TGTGCCAGCACCCTTCTTCGGAGAGACACTGAAGCTTTCTTT
d_call: .
j_call: TRBJ1-1
clone_size: .
v_call: TRBV28

cdr3_aa: CASSRPGDEQFF
cdr3_nt: TGTGCCAGCAGCCGCCCCGGGGATGAGCAGTTCTTC
d_call: .
j_call: TRBJ2-1
clone_size: once
v_call: TRBV5-4

cdr3_aa: CASSYSGTTNEKLFF
cdr3_nt: TGTGCCAGCAGCTACTCAGGGACAACTAATGAAAAACTGTTTTTT
d_call: .
j_call: TRBJ1-4
clone_size: once
v_call: TRBV5-5

cdr3_aa: CASSQNPRLPGTEAFF
cdr3_nt: TGCGCCAGCAGCCAGAACCCCAGGTTGCCGGGGACTGAAGCTTTCTTT
d_call: .
j_call: TRBJ1-1
clone_size: .
v_call: TRBV4-1

cdr3_aa: CASSLDPGSAKNIQYF
cdr3_nt: TGTGCCAGCAGCTTAGATCCGGGGTCAGCCAAAAACATTCAGTACTTC
d_call: .
j_call: TRBJ2-4
clone_size: once
v_call: TRBV11-2

cdr3_aa: CASSESGFDEQFF
cdr3_nt: TGTGCCAGCAGTGAATCCGGGTTCGATGAGCAGTTCTTC
d_call: .
j_call: TRBJ2-1
clone_size: .
v_call: TRBV2

cdr3_aa: CASSGQGIGGYTF
cdr3_nt: TGTGCCAGCAGTGGACAGGGGATAGGTGGCTACACCTTC
d_call: TRBD1
j_call: TRBJ1-2
clone_size: .
v_call: TRBV6-4

cdr3_aa: CASSPWADEGTSTDTQYF
cdr3_nt: TGTGCCAGCAGCCCGTGGGCCGACGAGGGGACTAGCACAGATACGCAGTATTTT
d_call: .
j_call: TRBJ2-3
clone_size: .
v_call: TRBV11-2

cdr3_aa: CASRDGDYSNQPQHF
cdr3_nt: TGTGCCAGTAGGGACGGGGATTATAGCAATCAGCCCCAGCATTTT
d_call: .
j_call: TRBJ1-5
clone_size: .
v_call: TRBV19

cdr3_aa: CASSLGERTIYF
cdr3_nt: TGTGCCAGCAGCTTAGGGGAGCGAACCATATATTTT
d_call: .
j_call: TRBJ1-3
clone_size: .
v_call: TRBV7-2

cdr3_aa: CASSVQGRMNTEAFF
cdr3_nt: TGTGCCAGCAGCGTACAGGGGCGAATGAACACTGAAGCTTTCTTT
d_call: TRBD1
j_call: TRBJ1-1
clone_size: few
v_call: TRBV5-4

cdr3_aa: CASSYIPLAGGPNEQFF
cdr3_nt: TGTGCCAGCAGTTACATACCCTTGGCGGGGGGGCCCAATGAGCAGTTCTTC
d_call: TRBD2
j_call: TRBJ2-1
clone_size: .
v_call: TRBV27

cdr3_aa: CASSLDRGGPPLHF
cdr3_nt: TGTGCCAGCAGCTTGGACAGGGGAGGCCCACCCCTCCACTTT
d_call: TRBD1
j_call: TRBJ1-6
clone_size: .
v_call: TRBV5-4

cdr3_aa: CASSVGQGNYGYTF
cdr3_nt: TGTGCCAGCAGCGTGGGACAGGGGAACTATGGCTACACCTTC
d_call: TRBD1
j_call: TRBJ1-2
clone_size: .
v_call: TRBV7-2

cdr3_aa: CASSPRGGYTDTQYF
cdr3_nt: TGTGCCAGCAGCCCCCGGGGGGGATACACAGATACGCAGTATTTT
d_call: TRBD2
j_call: TRBJ2-3
clone_size: .
v_call: TRBV11-3

cdr3_aa: CASSQTGAYGYTF
cdr3_nt: TGTGCCAGCAGTCAGACAGGAGCTTATGGCTACACCTTC
d_call: .
j_call: TRBJ1-2
clone_size: once
v_call: TRBV6-6